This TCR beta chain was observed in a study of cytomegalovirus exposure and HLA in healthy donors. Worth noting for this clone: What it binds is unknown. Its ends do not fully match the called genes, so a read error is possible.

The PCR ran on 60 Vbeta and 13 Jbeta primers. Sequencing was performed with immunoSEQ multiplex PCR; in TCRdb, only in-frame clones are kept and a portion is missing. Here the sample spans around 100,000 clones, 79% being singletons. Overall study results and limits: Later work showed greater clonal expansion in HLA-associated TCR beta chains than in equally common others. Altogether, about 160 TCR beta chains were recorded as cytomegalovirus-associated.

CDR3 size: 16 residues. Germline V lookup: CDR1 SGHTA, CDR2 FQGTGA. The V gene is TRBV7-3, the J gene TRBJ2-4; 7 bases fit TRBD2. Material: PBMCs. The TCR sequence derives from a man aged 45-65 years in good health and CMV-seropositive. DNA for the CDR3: TGTTCCAGCAGCTTAGGACCTACGGGGGGCAAAAACATTCAGTACTTC. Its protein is CSSSLGPTGGKNIQYF.